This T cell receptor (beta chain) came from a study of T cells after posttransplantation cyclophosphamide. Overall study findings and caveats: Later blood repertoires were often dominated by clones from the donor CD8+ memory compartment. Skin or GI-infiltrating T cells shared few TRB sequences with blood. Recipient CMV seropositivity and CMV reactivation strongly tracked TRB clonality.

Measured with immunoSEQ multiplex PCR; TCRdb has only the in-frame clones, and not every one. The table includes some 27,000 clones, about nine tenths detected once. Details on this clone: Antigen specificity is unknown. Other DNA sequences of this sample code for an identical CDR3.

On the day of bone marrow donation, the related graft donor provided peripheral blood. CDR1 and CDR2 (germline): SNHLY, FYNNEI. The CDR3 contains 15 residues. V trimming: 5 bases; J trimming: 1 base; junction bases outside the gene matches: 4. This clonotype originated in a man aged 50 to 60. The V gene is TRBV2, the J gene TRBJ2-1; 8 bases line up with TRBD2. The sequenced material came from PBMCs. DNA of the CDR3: TGTGCCAGCAGTAGGAGCGGGGGATCCTACAATGAGCAGTTCTTC. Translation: CASSRSGGSYNEQFF.